These 21 T cell receptor beta chains came from one sample sequenced in a study of control samples from healthy donors and cancer patients (dated by TCRdb to about 2020). Libraries came from the immunoSEQ multiplex PCR assay. TCRdb took over this immuneACCESS table, retaining in-frame rearrangements with V and J assigned. Such tables are incomplete; in checked studies, under half of the missing clones stem from an unresolved V gene, and the remainder is unexplained. Present in this sample are about 44,000 clones, about three quarters of which were seen just once. Over 15% of the sample rests with the top ten. Sequencing was carried out using formalin-fixed, paraffin-embedded tissue. These receptors originate from a male donor with melanoma.

The table lists this clone with a few counts. The V gene is TRBV19, the J gene TRBJ2-7; the match to TRBD1 covers 9 bases. Trimming removed 4 bases from V and 7 bases from J; junction bases left unmatched: 11. This CDR3 contains 15 residues. Per germline, CDR1 LNHDA and CDR2 SQIVND (reference sequence). CDR3 protein: CASSTVETGGREQYF. CDR3 DNA sequence: TGTGCCAGTAGTACGGTGGAGACAGGGGGAAGGGAGCAGTACTTC.

The chain links TRBV4-2 to TRBJ2-3, with D tentatively TRBD1 or TRBD2 (5 bases each). This CDR3 is 16 amino acids long. The germline gives CDR1 LGHNA, CDR2 YNFKEQ. Trimming pared 2 bases from V and 5 bases from J, leaving 17 bases between. This chain's CDR3 is CASSQRLRGTGDTQYF. CDR3 in DNA: TGTGCCAGCAGCCAACGTTTGAGAGGGACGGGAGATACGCAGTATTTT.

The chain has TRBV3-1 (or the pseudogene TRBV3-2) and TRBJ2-1; D is unresolved. Germline lookup yields CDR1 LGHDT and CDR2 YNNKEL (reference sequence). The CDR3 is made up of 12 amino acids. The V end was cut by 4 bases, the J end by 3 bases, with 4 bases between. CDR3 protein: CASSPNYNEQFF. CDR3 DNA: TGTGCCAGCAGCCCCAACTACAATGAGCAGTTCTTC.

This clone was observed a handful of times. The chain joins TRBV3-1 (or the pseudogene TRBV3-2) to TRBJ2-5, with D possibly TRBD2 on 8 matching bases. V was cut by 0 bases and J by 2 bases, with 25 bases left in between. CDR1 is LGHDT and CDR2 is YNNKEL in the germline V gene (reference sequence). This CDR3 is 20 amino acids long. The CDR3 protein is CASSQEKPGTATSAQETQYF. The CDR3 coding sequence is TGTGCCAGCAGCCAAGAAAAACCTGGGACAGCGACTAGCGCACAAGAGACCCAGTACTTC.

The chain joins TRBV5-1 to TRBJ2-7; 10 positions agree with TRBD1. Germline V gene data show CDR1 as SGHRS and CDR2 as YFSETQ. The CDR3 runs 14 residues. V was pared by 4 bases and J by 3 bases, with 4 bases of the junction left unmatched. CDR3 nucleotide sequence: TGCGCCAGCAGCCGAGGACAGGGGGTCTACGAGCAGTACTTC. This encodes CASSRGQGVYEQYF.

This rearrangement joins TRBV6-5 to TRBJ2-1; 7 bases align to TRBD2. The CDR3 is made up of 12 amino acids. Germline loops: CDR1 MNHEY, CDR2 SVGAGI. V shed 4 bases, J shed 7 bases, and the junction held 1 base outside the gene matches. CDR3 region: CASSSGGNEQFF. The CDR3 DNA reads as TGTGCCAGCAGTTCGGGGGGAAATGAGCAGTTCTTC.

The chain joins TRBV24-1 to TRBJ2-7, with 9 bases fitting TRBD1. The V gene's germline CDR1 is KGHDR and CDR2 SFDVKD. The CDR3 sequence is 14 residues long. Trimming cost V 7 bases and J 7 bases; bases outside gene matches: 10. Here the CDR3 DNA reads TGTGCCACCAGACCAGGGACAGGGTCGAGTGAGCAGTACTTC. As protein: CATRPGTGSSEQYF.

The chain couples TRBV12-3 or TRBV12-4 to TRBJ2-2; a weak D match, TRBD2 (6 bases). V lost 6 bases to trimming and J lost 4 bases, with 9 bases between them. The length of the CDR3 is 13 residues. The CDR3 region is CASRPGVTGELFF. The CDR3 DNA reads as TGTGCCAGCAGGCCGGGGGTCACCGGGGAGCTGTTTTTT.

Points on this clone: Given a much more abundant clone one base away, this may be a read error. Other DNA sequences in this specimen translate into the identical CDR3. The J gene is TRBJ1-2, the V gene TRBV19; no clear D gene. V lost 4 bases, J lost 4 bases, and 22 bases lay in between. From germline, CDR1 is LNHDA and CDR2 SQIVND (reference sequence). The CDR3 length is 17 residues. DNA for the CDR3: TGTGCCAGTAGTAGTTTGGAAGGGTCCCGTTATAGCTATGGCTACACCTTC. It yields the protein CASSSLEGSRYSYGYTF.

This chain uses TRBV3-1 (or the pseudogene TRBV3-2) with TRBJ2-3; D is undetermined. CDR3 length: 12 residues. V was pared by 4 bases and J by 5 bases, with 7 bases between. Germline V CDR1 and CDR2: LGHDT, YNNKEL (reference sequence). Here the CDR3 reads CASSPRQDTQYF. CDR3 nucleotide sequence: TGTGCCAGCAGCCCAAGACAAGATACGCAGTATTTT.

The chain recombines TRBV4-1 with TRBJ2-3; D might be TRBD1 (5 bases). Germline-derived CDR1 and CDR2 are MGHRA and YSYEKL. V was trimmed by 3 bases and J by 5 bases, leaving 12 bases between them. This CDR3 has 14 residues. CDR3 DNA: TGCGCCAGCAGCCAGGACACCAGCCAAGATACGCAGTATTTT. Its protein is CASSQDTSQDTQYF.

The chain combines TRBV9 with TRBJ1-1; D may be TRBD1 (5 bases). The CDR3 runs to 14 residues. Trimming left V 3 bases short and J 1 base short, with 10 bases between. Germline V gene data show CDR1 as SGDLS and CDR2 as YYNGEE. CDR3 coding DNA: TGTGCCAGCAGCGATGGGACGAAGAACACTGAAGCTTTCTTT. Translated, it gives CASSDGTKNTEAFF.

The V call is TRBV6-6, the J call TRBJ2-1, with 9 bases matching TRBD1. CDR1 is MNHNY and CDR2 is SVGAGI in the germline V gene (reference sequence). The CDR3 consists of 16 residues. The V gene end was trimmed by 6 bases and the J gene end by 4 bases; junction bases not matched to a gene: 10. CDR3 residues: CASSQRTGDSYNEQFF. For the CDR3, the DNA is TGTGCCAGCAGCCAAAGGACAGGGGATTCTTACAATGAGCAGTTCTTC.

By its share, this clone is medium-sized. Other DNA sequences in this sample translate to the same CDR3. The rearrangement joins TRBV7-9 to TRBJ1-2, with 8 nucleotides matching TRBD1. The V and J ends lost 2 bases and 0 bases, in that order; junction bases with no gene match: 8. The CDR3 covers 17 residues. Germline values: CDR1 SEHNR, CDR2 FQNEAQ (reference sequence). The CDR3 coding sequence is TGTGCCAGCAGCTTAAGACAGGGGCCGGACCCTAACTATGGCTACACCTTC. Protein sequence: CASSLRQGPDPNYGYTF.

This clone was found a few times. The chain has TRBV28 and TRBJ1-2; 10 bases line up with TRBD1. V was pared by 5 bases and J by 4 bases, with 10 bases of the junction left unmatched. The length of the CDR3 is 16 residues. Germline-derived CDR1 and CDR2 are MDHEN and SYDVKM. In nucleotides, the CDR3 is TGTGCCAGCAGTGCTTACCGGACAGGGGGAGGCTATGGCTACACCTTC. Translating it yields CASSAYRTGGGYGYTF.

This clone was seen more than once but under ten times. The J gene is TRBJ1-1, the V gene TRBV5-1, with a tentative D call TRBD1 (6 bases). CDR3 length: 15 amino acids. V was pared by 0 bases and J by 5 bases, with 14 bases between. CDR1 and CDR2 from the germline V gene are SGHRS and YFSETQ. CDR3 protein: CASSLGQVRGTEAFF. The DNA for the CDR3 is TGCGCCAGCAGCTTGGGACAGGTGAGAGGGACTGAAGCTTTCTTT.

The chain links TRBV4-1 to TRBJ2-2; the D gene is possibly TRBD2 (6 bases). V lost 5 bases, J lost 5 bases, and 21 bases lay in between. The CDR3 runs to 17 residues. CDR1 MGHRA and CDR2 YSYEKL come from the germline V gene. The DNA of the CDR3 is TGCGCCAGCAGCGATTGGCCGAAGAGGGGAGGAACCGGGGAGCTGTTTTTT. Its protein product is CASSDWPKRGGTGELFF.

The V and J genes are TRBV21-1 and TRBJ2-5; the DNA was not compared with TRBD1, the D call given in the table. TRBV21-1 is a listed pseudogene. The CDR3 covers 16 residues. The CDR3, as DNA: TGTGCCAGCAGCAAAGGTAGTACAGGGGGCGCAGAGACCCAGTACTTC. Translating it yields CASSKGSTGGAETQYF.

By sample share, this clone is medium-sized. The CDR3 nucleotides read TGTGCCAGCAGCCAATGGGACATGAACACTGAAGCTTTCTTT. This encodes CASSQWDMNTEAFF. This chain connects TRBV3-1 (or the pseudogene TRBV3-2) to TRBJ1-1; D possibly corresponds to TRBD1 (6 bases). The CDR3 consists of 14 residues. The ends were cut back, 2 bases at V and 0 bases at J, with 7 bases in the middle. The germline gives CDR1 LGHDT, CDR2 YNNKEL (reference sequence).

The chain employs TRBV27 and TRBJ2-3; 7 bases line up with TRBD1. The trim removed 4 bases at V and 2 bases at J, leaving 3 bases unmatched. Germline V gene data show CDR1 as MNHEY and CDR2 as SMNVEV (reference sequence). The CDR3 spans 14 residues. The CDR3 sequence is CASSSTGFTDTQYF. As DNA, the CDR3 is TGTGCCAGCAGTTCGACAGGGTTCACAGATACGCAGTATTTT.

The chain combines TRBV7-9 with TRBJ2-1, with 12 bases lining up with TRBD2. The trim removed 4 bases at V and 2 bases at J, leaving 6 bases unmatched. The length of the CDR3 is 17 residues. Per germline, CDR1 SEHNR and CDR2 FQNEAQ (reference sequence). CDR3 residues: CASSYGLAGNPYNEQFF. The CDR3, as DNA: TGTGCCAGCAGCTATGGACTAGCGGGAAACCCCTACAATGAGCAGTTCTTC.